This T cell receptor beta chain originates from a study of blood T cell repertoires in COVID-19. Study details: Whether acute or convalescent, the COVID-19 samples came from the United States, Italy and Spain. T cells, B-cell-depleted T cells, or PBMCs supplied cDNA or gDNA.

Original data processing: Reference gene primer amplification gave estimated nucleated cell counts. Produced via immunoSEQ multiplex PCR; TCRdb's table is partial and in-frame only. Clone size and V and J calls were adopted from that table, with D and trimming inferred from the DNA. The sample has approximately 40,000 clones, 91% seen once; the top ten hold around 5.4%. The sequenced material came from peripheral blood. The receptor comes from a woman aged 80 or over with acute or convalescent COVID-19.

The CDR3 reads CAWTQGLAGPYEQYF. The CDR3 bases are TGTGCCTGGACCCAGGGACTAGCGGGCCCCTACGAGCAGTACTTC. V and J are TRBV30 and TRBJ2-7, with 12 bases that match TRBD2. The germline gives CDR1 GTSNPN, CDR2 SVGIG (reference sequence). Trimming cost V 4 bases and J 2 bases; bases outside gene matches: 6. The CDR3 is 15 amino acids.